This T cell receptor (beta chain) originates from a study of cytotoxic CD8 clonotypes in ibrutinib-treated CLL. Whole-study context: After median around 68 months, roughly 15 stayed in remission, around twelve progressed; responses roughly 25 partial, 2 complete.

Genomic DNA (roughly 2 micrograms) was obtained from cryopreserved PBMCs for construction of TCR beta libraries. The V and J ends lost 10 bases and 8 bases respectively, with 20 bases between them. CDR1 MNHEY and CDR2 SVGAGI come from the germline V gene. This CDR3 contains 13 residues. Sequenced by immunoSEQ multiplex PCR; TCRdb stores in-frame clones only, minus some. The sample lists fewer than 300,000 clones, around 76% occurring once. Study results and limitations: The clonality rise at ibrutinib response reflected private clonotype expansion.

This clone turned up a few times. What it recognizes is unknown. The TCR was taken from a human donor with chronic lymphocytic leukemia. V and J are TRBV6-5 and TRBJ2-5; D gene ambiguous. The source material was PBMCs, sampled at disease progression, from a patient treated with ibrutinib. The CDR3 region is CATLQTYPGTQYF. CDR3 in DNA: TGTGCCACCCTCCAGACGTATCCAGGAACCCAGTACTTC.